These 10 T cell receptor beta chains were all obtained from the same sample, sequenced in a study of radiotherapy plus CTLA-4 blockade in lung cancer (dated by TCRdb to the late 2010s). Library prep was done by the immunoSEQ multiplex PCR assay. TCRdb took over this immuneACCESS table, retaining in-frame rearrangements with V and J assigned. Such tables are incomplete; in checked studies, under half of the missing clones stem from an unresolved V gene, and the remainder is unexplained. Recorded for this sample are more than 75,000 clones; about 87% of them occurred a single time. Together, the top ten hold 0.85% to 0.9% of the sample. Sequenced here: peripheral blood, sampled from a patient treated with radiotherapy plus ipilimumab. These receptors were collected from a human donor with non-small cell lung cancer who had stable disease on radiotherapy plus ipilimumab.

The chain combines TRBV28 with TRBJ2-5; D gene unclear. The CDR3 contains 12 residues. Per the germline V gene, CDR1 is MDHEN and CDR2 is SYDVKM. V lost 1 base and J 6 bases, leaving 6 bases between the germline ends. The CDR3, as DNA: TGTGCCAGCAGTTTATACGTACAGACCCAGTACTTC. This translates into CASSLYVQTQYF. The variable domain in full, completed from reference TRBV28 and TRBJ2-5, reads DVKVTQSSRYLVKRTGEKVFLECVQDMDHENMFWYRQDPGLGLRLIYFSYDVKMKEKGDIPEGYSVSREKKERFSLILESASTNQTSMYLCASSLYVQTQYFGPGTRLLVL.

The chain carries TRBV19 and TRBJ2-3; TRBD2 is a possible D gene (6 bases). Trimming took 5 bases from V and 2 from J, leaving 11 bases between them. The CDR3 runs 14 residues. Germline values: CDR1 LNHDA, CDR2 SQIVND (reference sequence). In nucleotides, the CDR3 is TGTGCCAGTAGTCTGGGACTTATCACAGATACGCAGTATTTT. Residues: CASSLGLITDTQYF.

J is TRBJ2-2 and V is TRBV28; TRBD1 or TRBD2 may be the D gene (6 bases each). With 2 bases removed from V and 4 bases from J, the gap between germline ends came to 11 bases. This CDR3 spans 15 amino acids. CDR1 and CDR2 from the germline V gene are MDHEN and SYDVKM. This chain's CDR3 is CASSLPGAGTGELFF. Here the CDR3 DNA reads TGTGCCAGCAGTTTACCGGGGGCAGGCACCGGGGAGCTGTTTTTT.

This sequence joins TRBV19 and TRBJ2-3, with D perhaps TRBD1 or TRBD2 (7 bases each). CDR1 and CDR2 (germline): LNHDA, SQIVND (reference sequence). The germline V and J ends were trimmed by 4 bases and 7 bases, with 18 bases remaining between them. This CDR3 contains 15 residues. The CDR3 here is CASSRGQGGINTQYF. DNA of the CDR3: TGTGCCAGTAGTAGAGGCCAGGGGGGGATAAATACGCAGTATTTT.

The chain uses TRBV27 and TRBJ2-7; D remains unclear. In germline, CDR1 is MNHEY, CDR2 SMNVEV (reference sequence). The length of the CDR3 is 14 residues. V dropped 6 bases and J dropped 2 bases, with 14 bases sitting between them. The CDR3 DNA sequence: TGTGCCAGCAGAATTTTGGGATTCCCCTACGAGCAGTACTTC. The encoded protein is CASRILGFPYEQYF.

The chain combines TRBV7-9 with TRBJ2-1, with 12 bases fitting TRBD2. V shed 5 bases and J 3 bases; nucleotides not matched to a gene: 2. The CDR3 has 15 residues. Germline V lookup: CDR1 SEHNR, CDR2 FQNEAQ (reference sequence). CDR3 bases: TGTGCCAGCAGCATACTAGCGGGGGGCTACAATGAGCAGTTCTTC. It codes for CASSILAGGYNEQFF.

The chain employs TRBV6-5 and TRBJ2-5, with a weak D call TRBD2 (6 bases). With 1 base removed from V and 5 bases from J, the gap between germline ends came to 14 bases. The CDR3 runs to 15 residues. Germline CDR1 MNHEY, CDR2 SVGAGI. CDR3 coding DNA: TGTGCCAGCAGTTACTTTAGGACCCGGGGGGAGACCCAGTACTTC. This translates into CASSYFRTRGETQYF.

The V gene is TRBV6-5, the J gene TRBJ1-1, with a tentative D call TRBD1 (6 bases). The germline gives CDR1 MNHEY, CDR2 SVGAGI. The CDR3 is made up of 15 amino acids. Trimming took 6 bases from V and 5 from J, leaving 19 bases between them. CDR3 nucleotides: TGTGCCAGCAGCCTCCGGGGGCAGGGCGGGACTGAAGCTTTCTTT. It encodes CASSLRGQGGTEAFF.

The CDR3 spells CASSPLVPLHF. CDR3 DNA sequence: TGTGCCAGCAGCCCCCTGGTACCCCTCCACTTT. The chain couples TRBV21-1 to TRBJ1-6. TRBV21-1 is a recognized pseudogene. The CDR3 has 11 amino acids.

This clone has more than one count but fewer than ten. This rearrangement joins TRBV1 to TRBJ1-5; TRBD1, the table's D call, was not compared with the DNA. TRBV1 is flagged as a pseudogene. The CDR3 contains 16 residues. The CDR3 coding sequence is TGCACCAGCAGCCAAGATGAGACAGGCAGGACAGGGCCCCAGCATTTT. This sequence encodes CTSSQDETGRTGPQHF.